One sample yielded the 32 T cell receptor beta chains listed below, sequenced in a study of Ad26.COV2.S vaccination and SARS-CoV-2 variants listed by TCRdb under 2021. The library was prepared using the immunoSEQ multiplex PCR assay. Imported from immuneACCESS, the table was reduced by TCRdb to in-frame sequences with V and J called. These copies leave out some clones; in studies compared against another copy, an unresolved V gene accounts for under half, and the cause of the remainder is not known. This sample comprises 450,000 to 550,000 clones, 85% to 90% of them detected only once. Clones ranked in the top ten supply about 2.5% of the sample. The sample's treatment or condition, from its label and the paper: 15 to 20 received Ad26.COV2.S at low or high dose, single or two shots; about 5 received placebo; per-sample allocation not given. Repertoires of vaccine and placebo recipients were sequenced from samples collected on day 63 after the first injection.

Sequenced material: peripheral blood, taken in a trial of Ad26.COV2.S vaccine versus placebo. Receptor source: a person between 18 and 65 years old who received the Ad26.COV2.S COVID-19 vaccine or a placebo.

The rearrangement joins TRBV5-4 to TRBJ2-3; 11 bases fit TRBD2. The CDR3 spans 16 residues. Germline V lookup: CDR1 SGHNT, CDR2 YYREEE (reference sequence). J was trimmed by 0 bases and V by 2 bases; bases with no gene match: 2. The CDR3 nucleotides are TGTGCCAGCAGCTTTAGCGGGGGGGCTAGCACAGATACGCAGTATTTT. This sequence encodes CASSFSGGASTDTQYF. The full variable domain, its missing parts supplied by reference TRBV5-4 and TRBJ2-3, is ETGVTQSPTHLIKTRGQQVTLRCSSQSGHNTVSWYQQALGQGPQFIFQYYREEENGRGNFPPRFSGLQFPNYSSELNVNALELDDSALYLCASSFSGGASTDTQYFGPGTRLTVL.

Only one count was recorded for this clone. The chain uses TRBV20-1 and TRBJ2-7, with 9 positions matching TRBD1. The CDR3 spans 11 residues. Germline V CDR1 and CDR2: DFQATT, SNEGSKA (reference sequence). V shed 1 base, J shed 10 bases, and the junction held 2 bases outside the gene matches. In DNA, the CDR3 is TGCAGTGCTAGAGTGGGACAGGGACAGTACGTC. This encodes CSARVGQGQYV.

This chain links TRBV30 with TRBJ2-3, with 9 bases lining up with TRBD2. The CDR3 is 16 residues long. J gave up 2 bases and V 7 bases, and 13 bases lay outside the gene matches. CDR1 GTSNPN and CDR2 SVGIG come from the germline V gene (reference sequence). CDR3 region: CAFYHNSGGPTDTQYF. As DNA, the CDR3 is TGTGCCTTCTACCATAATAGCGGGGGTCCCACAGATACGCAGTATTTT.

This clone was seen only once. The chain has TRBV6-1 and TRBJ2-4; tentatively, D is TRBD1 (6 bases). V was trimmed by 3 bases and J by 0 bases, leaving 15 bases between them. This CDR3 contains 17 residues. Germline assignment: CDR1 MNHNS and CDR2 SASEGT. CDR3 loop: CASSDRQVQLAKNIQYF. CDR3 DNA sequence: TGTGCCAGCAGTGACCGACAGGTTCAACTAGCCAAAAACATTCAGTACTTC.

This sequence joins TRBV7-9 and TRBJ2-7, with D possibly matching TRBD1 (6 bases). Germline values: CDR1 SEHNR, CDR2 FQNEAQ (reference sequence). This CDR3 comprises 13 residues. The germline V and J ends were trimmed by 4 bases and 7 bases, with 14 bases remaining between them. CDR3 bases: TGTGCCAGCAGCTCCAGGGGTCCCTCGGAGCAGTACTTC. Its protein product is CASSSRGPSEQYF.

This rearrangement joins TRBV28 to TRBJ2-3; unclear D gene. The germline V gene encodes CDR1 MDHEN and CDR2 SYDVKM. The CDR3 runs to 14 residues. V was clipped by 6 bases and J by 3 bases, with 13 bases between them. CDR3 coding DNA: TGTGCCAGCAGCCGGAAGTATAGTACAGATACGCAGTATTTT. Translating gives CASSRKYSTDTQYF. Looking up the rest from reference TRBV28 and TRBJ2-3 gives the full variable domain: DVKVTQSSRYLVKRTGEKVFLECVQDMDHENMFWYRQDPGLGLRLIYFSYDVKMKEKGDIPEGYSVSREKKERFSLILESASTNQTSMYLCASSRKYSTDTQYFGPGTRLTVL.

This chain's CDR3 is CASSEAGWARGDV. CDR3 nucleotide sequence: TGTGCCAGCAGTGAAGCGGGGTGGGCCAGGGGGGACGTC. The chain combines TRBV6-1 with TRBJ2-7, with D possibly being TRBD1 (7 bases). This CDR3 contains 13 residues. Germline values: CDR1 MNHNS, CDR2 SASEGT.

The chain couples TRBV18 to TRBJ1-2, with TRBD1 matching over 9 bases. The J segment lost 8 bases and the V segment lost 3 bases, leaving 19 bases of the junction unmatched. There are 18 residues in the CDR3. CDR1 and CDR2 from the germline V gene are KGHSH and LQKENI. DNA for the CDR3: TGTGCCAGCTCACCCCGGACAGGGGTAGGTCGAGGTCATACGGGCTACACCTTC. Translating gives CASSPRTGVGRGHTGYTF.

The DNA of the CDR3 is TGCGCCAGCAGCCAAGATGCGGTGCGAATGAACTATGGCTACACCTTC. It codes for CASSQDAVRMNYGYTF. V and J are TRBV4-1 and TRBJ1-2; the D is unclear. V dropped 0 bases and J dropped 2 bases, with 13 bases sitting between them. Germline lookup yields CDR1 MGHRA and CDR2 YSYEKL. This CDR3 region has 16 residues.

V is TRBV28 and J is TRBJ1-6; TRBD1 might be the D (6 bases). Germline V lookup: CDR1 MDHEN, CDR2 SYDVKM. Trimming shortened V by 6 bases and J by 10 bases, and 13 bases separated the two germline ends. The CDR3 runs to 13 residues. The CDR3 DNA reads TGTGCCAGCAGGGAGGGGGGTGGATCACCCCTCCACTTT. Protein: CASREGGGSPLHF.

The chain carries TRBV9 and TRBJ1-6; D is perhaps TRBD1 (5 bases). V gave up 4 bases and J gave up 5 bases, with 19 bases separating them. Germline V gives CDR1 SGDLS, CDR2 YYNGEE. The CDR3 is made up of 17 amino acids. CDR3 DNA: TGTGCCAGCAGCCCCCGGGGGGGGGAGGTCCATAATTCACCCCTCCACTTT. It codes for CASSPRGGEVHNSPLHF. The full variable domain, completed using reference TRBV9 and TRBJ1-6, is DSGVTQTPKHLITATGQRVTLRCSPRSGDLSVYWYQQSLDQGLQFLIQYYNGEERAKGNILERFSAQQFPDLHSELNLSSLELGDSALYFCASSPRGGEVHNSPLHFGNGTRLTVT.

The genes are TRBV28 and TRBJ1-5; D remains unclear. Germline V gene lookup returns CDR1 MDHEN and CDR2 SYDVKM. Trimming cost V 4 bases and J 3 bases, with 7 bases left between them. The CDR3 consists of 13 residues. CDR3 in amino acids: CASSSGPNQPQHF. CDR3 sequence (DNA): TGTGCCAGCAGTTCCGGGCCCAATCAGCCCCAGCATTTT.

The DNA of the CDR3 is TGTGCCAGCACCTTGGGAGGTCGCTCCTATGGCTACACCTTC. It is translated as CASTLGGRSYGYTF. The V gene is TRBV28, the J gene TRBJ1-2, with D uncertain. The CDR3 is made up of 14 amino acids. V was cut by 7 bases and J by 4 bases, with 16 bases left in between. Germline V CDR1 and CDR2: MDHEN, SYDVKM.

Here the CDR3 DNA reads TGTGCCAGCAGATTAGGACGGGTACAGTTCTTC. Translated: CASRLGRVQFF. The chain recombines TRBV6-5 with TRBJ2-1; D is unresolved. Germline values: CDR1 MNHEY, CDR2 SVGAGI. CDR3 length: 11 residues. Trimming removed 6 bases from V and 13 bases from J, with 13 bases in between.

V and J are TRBV7-8 and TRBJ2-3, with TRBD2 as a possible D gene (5 bases). The CDR3 sequence is 14 residues long. CDR1 and CDR2 from the germline V gene are SGHVS and FQNEAQ. The V and J ends lost 5 bases and 6 bases respectively, with 15 bases between them. The CDR3 sequence is CASSIFGREDTQYF. DNA of the CDR3: TGTGCCAGCAGCATCTTCGGTAGGGAGGATACGCAGTATTTT.

The gene calls are TRBV6-1 and TRBJ1-2; D call uncertain. The germline V and J ends were trimmed by 1 base and 8 bases, with 11 bases remaining between them. CDR1 and CDR2 (germline): MNHNS, SASEGT. This CDR3 spans 13 amino acids. The chain's CDR3 is CASSEGRYFGYTF. CDR3 bases: TGTGCCAGCAGTGAAGGACGGTACTTCGGCTACACCTTC.

The rearrangement joins TRBV19 to TRBJ1-5; TRBD1 aligns across 7 bases. Trimming took 6 bases from V and 7 from J; bases not matched to a gene: 6. This CDR3 has 13 amino acids. Looked up from germline, CDR1 is LNHDA and CDR2 is SQIVND (reference sequence). The CDR3 DNA reads as TGTGCCAGTAGGGGAGGGGGCTTACAGCCCCAGCATTTT. It yields the protein CASRGGGLQPQHF.

The gene calls are TRBV5-4 and TRBJ2-1; 8 bases map to TRBD2. The J segment lost 4 bases and the V segment lost 4 bases, leaving 4 bases of the junction unmatched. Germline values: CDR1 SGHNT, CDR2 YYREEE (reference sequence). The CDR3 is made up of 14 amino acids. The CDR3 nucleotides are TGTGCCAGCAGCCCCGGCGGGAGGTACAATGAGCAGTTCTTC. Protein product: CASSPGGRYNEQFF. Full variable domain (outside the CDR3, taken from reference TRBV5-4 and TRBJ2-1): ETGVTQSPTHLIKTRGQQVTLRCSSQSGHNTVSWYQQALGQGPQFIFQYYREEENGRGNFPPRFSGLQFPNYSSELNVNALELDDSALYLCASSPGGRYNEQFFGPGTRLTVL.

The J gene is TRBJ2-5, the V gene TRBV10-3, with D possibly called TRBD1 or TRBD2 (5 bases each). CDR3 length: 16 residues. V lost 6 bases, J lost 10 bases, and 27 bases lay in between. CDR1 ENHRY and CDR2 SYGVKD come from the germline V gene. The CDR3 reads CAISTTERGRPMGQYF. In DNA, the CDR3 is TGTGCCATCAGCACTACAGAGAGGGGCCGACCTATGGGCCAGTACTTC.

The V gene is TRBV5-1, the J gene TRBJ1-1; unclear D gene. V lost 5 bases and J lost 10, with 15 bases in between. CDR3 length equals 12 residues. Germline CDR1 reads SGHRS; CDR2 reads YFSETQ. Here the CDR3 DNA reads TGCGCCAGCAGGGACGAGGCGGCGCTAGCTTTCTTT. Its translation: CASRDEAALAFF.

J is TRBJ1-5 and V is TRBV7-2; the match to TRBD1 covers 11 bases. There are 15 residues in the CDR3. The ends lost 5 bases at V and 6 bases at J; junction bases unmatched: 6. Germline-derived CDR1 and CDR2 are SGHTA and FQGNSA. CDR3 sequence: CASSLVGTGGQPQHF. For the CDR3, the DNA is TGTGCCAGCAGCCTAGTGGGGACAGGGGGTCAGCCCCAGCATTTT. The variable domain in full, with the rest retrieved from reference TRBV7-2 and TRBJ1-5, is GAGVSQSPSNKVTEKGKDVELRCDPISGHTALYWYRQSLGQGLEFLIYFQGNSAPDKSGLPSDRFSAERTGGSVSTLTIQRTQQEDSAVYLCASSLVGTGGQPQHFGDGTRLSIL.

The CDR3 DNA reads as TGCAGCGTTGACGTGGAGTCTAATGAAAAACTGTTTTTT. Encoded protein: CSVDVESNEKLFF. The gene calls are TRBV29-1 and TRBJ1-4; D uncertain. Germline loops: CDR1 SQVTM, CDR2 ANQGSEA. This CDR3 is built from 13 residues. V dropped 3 bases and J dropped 3 bases, with 8 bases sitting between them.

This clone has just a few counts. CDR3 sequence (DNA): TGTGCCAGCAGTCACCCGCGGAATGAGCAGTTCTTC. This gives the protein CASSHPRNEQFF. The J gene is TRBJ2-1, the V gene TRBV27; no reliable D call. Trimming removed 5 bases at V and 7 bases at J, with 9 bases between. The CDR3 is 12 residues long. Germline CDR1 reads MNHEY; CDR2 reads SMNVEV (reference sequence).

The chain recombines TRBV29-1 with TRBJ2-5; D is unclear. The CDR3 contains 13 residues. CDR1 and CDR2 (germline): SQVTM, ANQGSEA. Deletions cut 2 bases from V and 4 bases from J, with 11 bases between. CDR3 nucleotides: TGCAGCGTTGAATCAGCACTCGGAGAGACCCAGTACTTC. This gives the protein CSVESALGETQYF.

The rearrangement links TRBV24-1 to TRBJ1-5; 9 nucleotides agree with TRBD1. V lost 4 bases, J lost 6 bases, and 6 bases stayed unmatched. The CDR3 is 15 amino acids. CDR1 and CDR2 (germline): KGHDR, SFDVKD. CDR3 protein: CATSDRTGVGQPQHF. CDR3 DNA: TGTGCCACCAGTGACCGGACAGGGGTTGGTCAGCCCCAGCATTTT.

This chain joins TRBV5-1 and TRBJ1-3; D remains ambiguous. The CDR3 covers 16 residues. Germline V gives CDR1 SGHRS, CDR2 YFSETQ. The V and J ends lost 0 bases and 1 base respectively, with 11 bases between them. The CDR3 sequence is CASSLAEWKSGNTIYF. For the CDR3, the DNA is TGCGCCAGCAGCTTGGCCGAGTGGAAATCTGGAAACACCATATATTTT.

This clone was recorded a few times. The rearrangement links TRBV7-2 to TRBJ1-2, with TRBD1 matching over 10 bases. The CDR3 has 15 residues. With 5 bases clipped from V and 8 bases from J, the junction kept 11 bases outside the gene matches. The germline gives CDR1 SGHTA, CDR2 FQGNSA. CDR3 protein: CASSPFGTGDLGYTF. Written as DNA, the CDR3 is TGTGCCAGCAGCCCCTTCGGGACAGGGGACTTAGGCTACACCTTC.

This chain links TRBV6-2 or TRBV6-3 with TRBJ2-7, with TRBD1 as a possible D gene (5 bases). Germline lookup yields CDR1 MNHEY and CDR2 SVGEGT. This CDR3 has 13 amino acids. Trimming took off 4 bases at V and 1 base at J, with 8 bases between the two ends. The CDR3 loop reads CASSLDRSYEQYF. The CDR3 nucleotides are TGTGCCAGCAGTTTAGACAGATCCTACGAGCAGTACTTC.

This clone is a singleton in its sample. This chain uses TRBV5-6 with TRBJ2-1; D may be TRBD2 (7 bases). This CDR3 has 14 residues. Between the trimmed V and J ends, which lost 2 bases and 7 bases, there was a span of 13 bases. The germline V gene has CDR1 SGHDT and CDR2 YYEEEE. CDR3 coding DNA: TGTGCCAGCAGCTTCCCCGGGGGGCCTAATGAGCAGTTCTTC. Residues: CASSFPGGPNEQFF.

In this sample, this clone turned up many times. The rearrangement uses TRBV6-5 and TRBJ1-2; a possible D gene is TRBD1 (6 bases). CDR1 is MNHEY, CDR2 SVGAGI, per germline. CDR3 length equals 16 residues. The V gene lost 2 bases and the J gene lost 0 bases, with 13 bases spanning the gap. CDR3: CASSYLLTGTNYGYTF. The CDR3 bases are TGTGCCAGCAGTTACCTTTTAACAGGGACTAACTATGGCTACACCTTC.

The chain joins TRBV7-9 to TRBJ2-7; 9 nucleotides line up with TRBD1. With V trimmed by 5 bases and J by 12 bases, 5 bases remained unmatched. Germline CDR1 is SEHNR and CDR2 is FQNEAQ (reference sequence). This CDR3 spans 11 amino acids. This CDR3 reads CASSQGTGRYV. The CDR3 region has the DNA TGTGCCAGCAGCCAAGGGACAGGGAGGTACGTC.

A single count supports this clone. The rearrangement links TRBV2 to TRBJ1-1; a weak D match, TRBD1 (6 bases). CDR1 and CDR2 from the germline V gene are SNHLY and FYNNEI. Trimming removed 6 bases at V and 5 bases at J, with 16 bases between. This CDR3 has 14 amino acids. The CDR3 loop is CASRSQGGGTEAFF. The CDR3 DNA is TGTGCCAGCAGGTCACAGGGCGGCGGGACTGAAGCTTTCTTT.